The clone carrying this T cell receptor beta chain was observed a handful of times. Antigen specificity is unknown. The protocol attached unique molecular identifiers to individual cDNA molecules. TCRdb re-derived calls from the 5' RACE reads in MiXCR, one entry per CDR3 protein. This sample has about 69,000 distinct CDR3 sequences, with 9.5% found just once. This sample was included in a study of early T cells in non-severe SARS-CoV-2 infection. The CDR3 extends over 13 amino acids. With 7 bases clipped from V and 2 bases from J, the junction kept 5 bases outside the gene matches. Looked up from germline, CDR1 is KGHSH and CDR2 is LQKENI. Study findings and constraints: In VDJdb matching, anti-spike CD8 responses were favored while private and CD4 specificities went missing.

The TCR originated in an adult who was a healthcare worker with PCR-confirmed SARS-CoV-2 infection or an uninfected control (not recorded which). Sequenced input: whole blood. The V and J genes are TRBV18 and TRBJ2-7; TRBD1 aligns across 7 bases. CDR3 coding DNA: TGTGCCAGCTACAAGACAGGGACCTACGAGCAGTACTTC. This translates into CASYKTGTYEQYF.